What follows describes a single T cell receptor (beta chain). The CDR3 is 15 residues long. The J segment lost 5 bases and the V segment lost 5 bases, leaving 9 bases of the junction unmatched. Germline V gene lookup returns CDR1 SGHTA and CDR2 FQGNSA. This sample was included in a study of blood T cell repertoires in COVID-19. Whole-study context: Collection of acute and convalescent COVID-19 samples took place in the United States, Italy and Spain.

In the authors' workflow: Researchers report that nucleated cell counts were estimated from reference gene primer amplification. Clones were sequenced by immunoSEQ multiplex PCR, and TCRdb holds only the in-frame ones, with some missing. That table furnishes V, J and clone size, whereas the DNA furnished D and trimming. The repertoire consists of fewer than 250,000 clones, with 75% to 85% occurring once and the leading ten covering less than 8%. The receptor comes from a woman between 35 and 50 years old with acute COVID-19. Source material: PBMCs or T cells enriched from blood (not recorded which). The chain recombines TRBV7-2 with TRBJ1-2, with 9 bases matching TRBD1. CDR3 nucleotides: TGTGCCAGCAGCACCTACCGGGACAGGGAGTATGGCTACACCTTC. It is translated as CASSTYRDREYGYTF.